This T cell receptor (beta chain) was documented in a study of blood T cell repertoires in COVID-19. About the study: Sources were T cells, B-cell-depleted T cells, or PBMCs; the material itself was cDNA or gDNA.

Measured with immunoSEQ multiplex PCR; TCRdb has only the in-frame clones, and not every one. The table records approximately 290,000 clones, 80% to 85% of them present only once. This clone has just a few counts. The source of this sequence is an older person with COVID-19, enrolled during active disease. The sequenced sample was peripheral blood.

The CDR3 here is CASSETVERFETQYF. CDR3 coding DNA: TGTGCCAGCAGTGAAACTGTCGAAAGATTTGAGACCCAGTACTTC. The chain couples TRBV6-1 to TRBJ2-5; D is uncertain. The CDR3 extends over 15 amino acids. CDR1 MNHNS and CDR2 SASEGT come from the germline V gene. Trimming pared 2 bases from V and 5 bases from J, leaving 15 bases between.